This T cell receptor (beta chain) was sequenced for a study of early T cells in non-severe SARS-CoV-2 infection. Study details: Unpaired chains resulted from sequencing bulk RNA of unsorted whole blood.

General study results and limits: Private and CD4 specificities were missed by VDJdb matching, which favored anti-spike CD8 responses.

Unique molecular identifiers were affixed to single, distinct cDNA molecules. TCRdb redid the calling of the 5' RACE reads with MiXCR, one entry per CDR3 protein. Of 70,000 or so distinct CDR3 sequences detected, about 9.4% appear once; the ten largest clones hold approximately 8%. With V trimmed by 3 bases and J by 7 bases, 2 bases remained unmatched. The CDR3 spans 13 residues. Germline V gives CDR1 LGHDT, CDR2 YNNKEL (reference sequence). This clonotype was picked up one time. Antigen: not known. The sequencing used whole blood, collected at baseline. The J gene is TRBJ1-5, the V gene TRBV3-1; TRBD1 matches at 8 bases. The TCR comes from an adult who was a healthcare worker with PCR-confirmed SARS-CoV-2 infection or an uninfected control (not recorded which). CDR3 amino acids: CASSQDRDQPQHF. The CDR3 coding sequence is TGTGCCAGCAGCCAGGACAGGGACCAGCCCCAGCATTTT. The whole variable domain, remainder taken from reference TRBV3-1 and TRBJ1-5, is DTAVSQTPKYLVTQMGNDKSIKCEQNLGHDTMYWYKQDSKKFLKIMFSYNNKELIINETVPNRFSPKSPDKAHLNLHINSLELGDSAVYFCASSQDRDQPQHFGDGTRLSIL.